This T cell receptor beta chain is from a study of response to subunit inactivated influenza vaccine. Study results and caveats: Every seasonal influenza vaccination brings in few new T cells, the authors suggested.

One entry per CDR3 protein results from TCRdb running MiXCR on the RT-PCR reads. The sample yields 500,000 to 600,000 distinct CDR3 sequences, about 15% seen once. V lost 4 bases and J lost 3; bases outside the gene matches: 6. The CDR3 runs to 16 residues. Germline CDR1 and CDR2: LGHNA and YNFKEQ. This clonotype was recorded a few times. What it binds is unknown. The chain joins TRBV4-2 to TRBJ2-3, with 11 bases identical to TRBD2. This clonotype was obtained from a man between 50 and 70 years old who received an inactivated influenza vaccine. Sequences were derived from CD4+ T cells sorted from PBMCs, sampled around 25 months after vaccination. The DNA for the CDR3 is TGTGCCAGCAGCCCGGTAGCGGGGGGGCAGACAGATACGCAGTATTTT. Translated: CASSPVAGGQTDTQYF.